This TCR beta chain was documented in a study of T-cell memory formation after mild COVID-19. Using its own MiXCR run on the 5' RACE reads, TCRdb lists one record per CDR3 protein. The table lists more than 400,000 distinct CDR3 sequences, about 20% of them singletons. Sequenced material: PBMCs or a T cell subset sorted from them (not recorded which). This TCR was recovered from an adult woman who had mild COVID-19 (a few samples of this study predate the infection). Cell type and time point are not known.

The CDR3 DNA reads as TGCAGTGCCGAAAGTCCAGGGGAGTCCTACGAGCAGTACTTC. Its translation is CSAESPGESYEQYF. The chain couples TRBV20-1 to TRBJ2-7, with a possible D match to TRBD1 (6 bases). In germline, CDR1 is DFQATT, CDR2 SNEGSKA (reference sequence). Trimming removed 6 bases at V and 1 base at J, with 16 bases between. The CDR3 runs to 14 residues.